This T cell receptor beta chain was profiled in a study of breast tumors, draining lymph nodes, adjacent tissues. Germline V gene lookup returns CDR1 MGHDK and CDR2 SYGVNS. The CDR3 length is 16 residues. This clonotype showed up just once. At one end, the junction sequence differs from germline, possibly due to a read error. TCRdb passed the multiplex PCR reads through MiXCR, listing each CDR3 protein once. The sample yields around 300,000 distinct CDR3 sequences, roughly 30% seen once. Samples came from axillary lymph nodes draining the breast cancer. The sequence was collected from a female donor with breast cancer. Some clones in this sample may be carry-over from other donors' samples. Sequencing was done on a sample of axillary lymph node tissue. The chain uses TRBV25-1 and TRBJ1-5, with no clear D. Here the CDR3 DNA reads TGTGCCAGCACCCTAGGCGGGATCTATAGCAGTCAGCCCCAGCATTTT. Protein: CASTLGGIYSSQPQHF.